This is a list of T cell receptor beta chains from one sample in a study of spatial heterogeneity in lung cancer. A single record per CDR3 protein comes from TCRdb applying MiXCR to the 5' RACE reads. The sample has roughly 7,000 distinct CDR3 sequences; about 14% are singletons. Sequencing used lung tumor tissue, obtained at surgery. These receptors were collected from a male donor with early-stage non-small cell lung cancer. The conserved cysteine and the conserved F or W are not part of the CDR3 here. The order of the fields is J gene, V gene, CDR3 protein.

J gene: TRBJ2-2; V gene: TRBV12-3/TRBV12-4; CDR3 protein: ASSLIGRTGELF
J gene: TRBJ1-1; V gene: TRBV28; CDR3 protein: ASNRQGRTEAF
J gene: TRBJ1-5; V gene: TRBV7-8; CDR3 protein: ASSEEHSNQPQH
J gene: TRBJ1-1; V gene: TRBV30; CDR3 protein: AWSVKGWDTEAF
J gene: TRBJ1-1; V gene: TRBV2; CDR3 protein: ASTYEAEAF
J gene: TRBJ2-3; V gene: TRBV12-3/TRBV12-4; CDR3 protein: ASSRTSGWISSTDTQY
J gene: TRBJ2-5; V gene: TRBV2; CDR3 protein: ASRRENEETQY
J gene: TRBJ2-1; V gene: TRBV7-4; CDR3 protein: ASSPRDRGSYNEQF
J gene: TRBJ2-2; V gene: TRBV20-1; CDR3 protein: SARDIDRPPNTGELF
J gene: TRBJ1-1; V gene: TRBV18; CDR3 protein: ASSILNTEAF
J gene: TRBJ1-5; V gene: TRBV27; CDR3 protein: ASSLYRNQPQH
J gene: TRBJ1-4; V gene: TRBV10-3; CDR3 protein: AISNGTQGKLF
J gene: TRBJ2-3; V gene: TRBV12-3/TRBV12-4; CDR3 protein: ASSLVRGVTDTQY
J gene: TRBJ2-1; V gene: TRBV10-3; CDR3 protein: AISEVAQNEQF
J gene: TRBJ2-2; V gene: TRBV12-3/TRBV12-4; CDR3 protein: ASSLVPLNTGELF
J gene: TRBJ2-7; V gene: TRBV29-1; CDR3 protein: SVEIASSYEQY
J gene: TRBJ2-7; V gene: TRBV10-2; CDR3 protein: ASGGGTGIYEQY
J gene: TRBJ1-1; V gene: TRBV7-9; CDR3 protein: ASRLPENTEAF
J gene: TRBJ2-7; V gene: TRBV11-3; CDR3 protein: ASSLGQGSDEQY
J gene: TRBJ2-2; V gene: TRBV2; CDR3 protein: ASSDVAGGAGELF
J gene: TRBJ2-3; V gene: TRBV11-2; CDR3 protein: ASSLVRGSTSTDTQY
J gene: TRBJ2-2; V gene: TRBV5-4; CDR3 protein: ASSLVAAGELF
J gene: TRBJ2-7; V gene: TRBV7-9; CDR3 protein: ASSLEGTRY
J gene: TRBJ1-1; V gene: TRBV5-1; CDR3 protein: ASSLGPNAEAF